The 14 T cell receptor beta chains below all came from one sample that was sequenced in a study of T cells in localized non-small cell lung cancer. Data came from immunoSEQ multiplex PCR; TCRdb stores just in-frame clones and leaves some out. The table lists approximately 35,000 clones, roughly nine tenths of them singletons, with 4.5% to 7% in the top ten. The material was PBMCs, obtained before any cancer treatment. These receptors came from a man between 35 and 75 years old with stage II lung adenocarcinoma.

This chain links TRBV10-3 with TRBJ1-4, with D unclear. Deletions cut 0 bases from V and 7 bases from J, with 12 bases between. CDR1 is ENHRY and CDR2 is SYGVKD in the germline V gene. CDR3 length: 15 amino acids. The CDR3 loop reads CAISESGDRGEKLFF. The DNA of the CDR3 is TGTGCCATCAGTGAGTCCGGGGATCGGGGTGAAAAACTGTTTTTT.

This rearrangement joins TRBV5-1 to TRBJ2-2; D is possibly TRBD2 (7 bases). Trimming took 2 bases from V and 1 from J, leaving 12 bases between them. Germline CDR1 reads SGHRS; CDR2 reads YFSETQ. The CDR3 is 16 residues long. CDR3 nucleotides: TGCGCCAGCAGCTTACGGGGGGCTGGGAACACCGGGGAGCTGTTTTTT. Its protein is CASSLRGAGNTGELFF.

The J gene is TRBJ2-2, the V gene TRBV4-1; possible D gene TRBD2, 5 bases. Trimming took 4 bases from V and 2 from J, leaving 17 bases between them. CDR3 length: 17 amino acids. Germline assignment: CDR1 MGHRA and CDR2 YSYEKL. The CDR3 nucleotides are TGCGCCAGCAGCCCGAGGGTTATCAGGACCAACACCGGGGAGCTGTTTTTT. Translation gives CASSPRVIRTNTGELFF.

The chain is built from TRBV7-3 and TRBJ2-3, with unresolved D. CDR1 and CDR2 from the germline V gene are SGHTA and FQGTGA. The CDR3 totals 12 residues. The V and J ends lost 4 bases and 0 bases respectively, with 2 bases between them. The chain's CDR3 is CASSSSTDTQYF. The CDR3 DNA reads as TGTGCCAGCAGCTCGAGCACAGATACGCAGTATTTT. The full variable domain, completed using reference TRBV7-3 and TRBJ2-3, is GAGVSQTPSNKVTEKGKYVELRCDPISGHTALYWYRQSLGQGPEFLIYFQGTGAADDSGLPNDRFFAVRPEGSVSTLKIQRTERGDSAVYLCASSSSTDTQYFGPGTRLTVL.

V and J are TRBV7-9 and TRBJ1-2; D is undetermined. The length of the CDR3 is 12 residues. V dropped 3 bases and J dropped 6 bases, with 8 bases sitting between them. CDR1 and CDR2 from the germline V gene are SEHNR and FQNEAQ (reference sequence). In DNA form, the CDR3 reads TGTGCCAGCAGCTTGTTACAGAATGGCTACACCTTC. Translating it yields CASSLLQNGYTF. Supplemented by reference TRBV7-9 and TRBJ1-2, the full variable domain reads DTGVSQNPRHKITKRGQNVTFRCDPISEHNRLYWYRQTLGQGPEFLTYFQNEAQLEKSRLLSDRFSAERPKGSFSTLEIQRTEQGDSAMYLCASSLLQNGYTFGSGTRLTVV.

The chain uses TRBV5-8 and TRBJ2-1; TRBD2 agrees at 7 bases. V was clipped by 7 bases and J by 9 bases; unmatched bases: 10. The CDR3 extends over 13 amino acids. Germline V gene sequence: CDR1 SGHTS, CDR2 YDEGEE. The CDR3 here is CASENSGGGEQFF. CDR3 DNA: TGTGCCAGCGAAAACTCGGGGGGAGGTGAGCAGTTCTTC.

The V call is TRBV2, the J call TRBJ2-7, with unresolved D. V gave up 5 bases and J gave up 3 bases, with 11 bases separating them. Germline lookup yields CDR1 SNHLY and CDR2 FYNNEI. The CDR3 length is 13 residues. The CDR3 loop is CASSKMPDYEQYF. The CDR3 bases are TGTGCCAGCAGTAAAATGCCGGACTACGAGCAGTACTTC.

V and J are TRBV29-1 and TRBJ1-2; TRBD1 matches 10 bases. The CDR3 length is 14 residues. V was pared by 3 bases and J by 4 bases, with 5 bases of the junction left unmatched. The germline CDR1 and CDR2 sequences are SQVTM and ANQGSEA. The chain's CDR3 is CSVDLTGGAYGYTF. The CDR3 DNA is TGCAGCGTTGACCTGACAGGGGGCGCCTATGGCTACACCTTC.

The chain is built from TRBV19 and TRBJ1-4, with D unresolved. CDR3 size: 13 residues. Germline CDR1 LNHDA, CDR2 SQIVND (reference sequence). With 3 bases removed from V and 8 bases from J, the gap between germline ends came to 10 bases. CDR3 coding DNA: TGTGCCAGTAGTATTTTGGAGGGAGAAAAACTGTTTTTT. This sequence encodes CASSILEGEKLFF.

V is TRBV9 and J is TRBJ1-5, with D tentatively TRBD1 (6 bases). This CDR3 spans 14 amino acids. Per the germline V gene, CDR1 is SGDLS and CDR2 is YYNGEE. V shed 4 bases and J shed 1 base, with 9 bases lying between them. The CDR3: CASSRDRSNQPQHF. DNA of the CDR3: TGTGCCAGCAGCCGTGACAGGAGCAATCAGCCCCAGCATTTT. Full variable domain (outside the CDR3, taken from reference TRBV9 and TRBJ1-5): DSGVTQTPKHLITATGQRVTLRCSPRSGDLSVYWYQQSLDQGLQFLIQYYNGEERAKGNILERFSAQQFPDLHSELNLSSLELGDSALYFCASSRDRSNQPQHFGDGTRLSIL.

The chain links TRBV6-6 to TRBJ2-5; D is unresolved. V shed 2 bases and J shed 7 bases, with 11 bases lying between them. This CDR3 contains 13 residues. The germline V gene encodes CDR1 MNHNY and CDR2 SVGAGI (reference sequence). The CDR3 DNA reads TGTGCCAGCAGTTACACGGCAAGCGTGACCCAGTACTTC. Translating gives CASSYTASVTQYF.

The CDR3 nucleotides read TGCAGCGCAGCCGGACAGACGGGGAACACTGAAGCTTTCTTT. Residues: CSAAGQTGNTEAFF. V gene TRBV29-1 combines with J gene TRBJ1-1; D may be TRBD1 (6 bases). Trimming cost V 7 bases and J 1 base, with 16 bases left between them. The germline gives CDR1 SQVTM, CDR2 ANQGSEA. The CDR3 has 14 residues.

CDR3 sequence (DNA): TGTGCCAGCAGCCATCAGGGGGCGGGTAATGAGCAGTTCTTC. As protein: CASSHQGAGNEQFF. The rearrangement links TRBV6-1 to TRBJ2-1; 8 positions agree with TRBD1. The CDR3 length is 14 residues. With V trimmed by 6 bases and J by 7 bases, 8 bases remained unmatched. The germline gives CDR1 MNHNS, CDR2 SASEGT.

The CDR3 spells CASSSPRGQGYEQYF. The CDR3 DNA follows: TGTGCCAGCAGCTCCCCAAGGGGACAGGGGTACGAGCAGTACTTC. The J gene is TRBJ2-7, the V gene TRBV11-2, with TRBD1 matching over 10 bases. The CDR3 consists of 15 residues. CDR1 and CDR2 (germline): SGHAT, FQNNGV. V shed 4 bases, J shed 4 bases, and the junction held 7 bases outside the gene matches.